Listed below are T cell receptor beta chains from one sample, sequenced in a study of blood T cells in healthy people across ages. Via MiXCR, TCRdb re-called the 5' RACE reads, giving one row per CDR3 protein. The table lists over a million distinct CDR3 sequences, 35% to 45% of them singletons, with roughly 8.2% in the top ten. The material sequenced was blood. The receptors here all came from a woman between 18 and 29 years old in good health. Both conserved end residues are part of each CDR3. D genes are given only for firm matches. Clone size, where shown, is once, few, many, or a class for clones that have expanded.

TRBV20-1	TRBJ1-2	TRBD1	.	CSARGTGTVYGYTF	TGCAGTGCTAGAGGGACCGGGACAGTGTATGGCTACACCTTC
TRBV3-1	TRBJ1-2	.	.	CASSQPDRGRYGYTF	TGTGCCAGCAGCCAACCGGACAGAGGCAGGTATGGCTACACCTTC
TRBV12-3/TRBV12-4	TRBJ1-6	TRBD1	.	CASSFGTGGLNTLHF	TGTGCCAGCAGTTTCGGTACAGGGGGCCTAAATACCCTCCACTTT
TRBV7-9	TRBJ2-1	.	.	CASTPALGYNEQFF	TGTGCCAGCACCCCGGCGTTGGGCTACAATGAGCAGTTCTTC
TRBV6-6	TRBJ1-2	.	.	CASSTQGTSNYGYTF	TGTGCCAGCTCGACACAGGGTACATCGAACTATGGCTACACCTTC
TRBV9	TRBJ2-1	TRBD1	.	CASSPQDREADEQFF	TGTGCCAGCAGCCCCCAGGACAGGGAGGCCGATGAGCAGTTCTTC
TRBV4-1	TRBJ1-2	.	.	CASSPNPTVQQWYTF	TGCGCCAGCAGCCCGAACCCGACAGTCCAACAGTGGTACACCTTC
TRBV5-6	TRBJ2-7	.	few	CASSYRTEQYF	TGTGCCAGCAGCTACCGGACAGAGCAGTACTTC
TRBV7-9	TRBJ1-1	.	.	CASSLLGTTEAFF	TGTGCCAGCAGCTTGCTAGGGACCACTGAAGCTTTCTTT
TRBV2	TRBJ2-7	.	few	CATLEHEQYF	TGTGCCACCCTGGAGCACGAGCAGTACTTC
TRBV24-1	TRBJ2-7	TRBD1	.	CATSDFSVGQGFSGGSYNEQYF	TGTGCCACCAGTGATTTTAGTGTGGGACAGGGTTTTTCCGGAGGCTCCTACAATGAGCAGTACTTC
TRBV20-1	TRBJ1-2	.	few	CSARDGSSYGYTF	TGCAGTGCTAGGGACGGGAGTAGCTATGGCTACACCTTC
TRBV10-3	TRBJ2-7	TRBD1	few	CAITRTGGGYEQYF	TGTGCCATCACCCGGACAGGGGGCGGCTACGAGCAGTACTTC
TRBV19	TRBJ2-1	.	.	CASSIGGVSYNEQFF	TGTGCCAGTAGTATAGGGGGCGTATCCTACAATGAGCAGTTCTTC
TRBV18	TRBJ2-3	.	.	CASSPPGRRTDTQYF	TGTGCCAGCTCACCACCGGGACGCCGCACAGATACGCAGTATTTT
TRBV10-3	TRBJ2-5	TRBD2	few	CAAGRDHALGTQYF	TGTGCCGCGGGGAGGGACCACGCTCTTGGGACCCAGTACTTC
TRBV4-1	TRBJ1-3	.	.	CASSQAHQIGNTIYF	TGCGCCAGCAGCCAAGCCCACCAGATAGGAAACACCATATATTTT
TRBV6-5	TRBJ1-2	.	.	CASRTPQGMDGYTF	TGTGCCAGCAGGACTCCCCAGGGCATGGACGGCTACACCTTC
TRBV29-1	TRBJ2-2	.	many	CSGGSANTGELFF	TGCAGCGGAGGGTCCGCGAACACCGGGGAGCTGTTTTTT
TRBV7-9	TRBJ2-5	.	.	CATQTIRDLEGETQYF	TGTGCCACTCAAACAATCCGGGACCTTGAGGGAGAGACCCAGTACTTC
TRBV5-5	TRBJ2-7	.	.	CASRGGSWAQYF	TGTGCCAGCAGGGGGGGTAGTTGGGCCCAGTACTTC
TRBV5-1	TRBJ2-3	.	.	CASSLDASSTQYF	TGCGCCAGCAGCTTGGACGCGAGCTCTACGCAGTATTTT
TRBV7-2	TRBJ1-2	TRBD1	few	CASYGTGDYGYTF	TGTGCCAGCTATGGGACAGGGGACTATGGCTACACCTTC
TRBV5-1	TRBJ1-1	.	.	CASSLARLEGPAFF	TGCGCCAGCAGCTTGGCTCGGCTGGAGGGCCCGGCTTTCTTT
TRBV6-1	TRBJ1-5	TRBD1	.	CASSTRTGKSNQPQHF	TGTGCCAGCAGTACCCGGACAGGGAAAAGCAATCAGCCCCAGCATTTT
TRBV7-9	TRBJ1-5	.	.	CASTPQGIDQPQHF	TGTGCCAGCACACCTCAGGGGATCGATCAGCCCCAGCATTTT
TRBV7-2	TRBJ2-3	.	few	CASSSGPITDTQYF	TGTGCCAGCAGCTCGGGACCCATTACAGATACGCAGTATTTT
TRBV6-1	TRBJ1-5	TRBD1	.	CASRRSGTGDRCHQPQHF	TGTGCCAGCAGACGATCCGGGACAGGGGACCGCTGCCATCAGCCCCAGCATTTT
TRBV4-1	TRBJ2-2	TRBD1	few	CASSHNVPGQGGTGELFF	TGCGCCAGCAGCCACAACGTTCCGGGACAGGGGGGAACCGGGGAGCTGTTTTTT
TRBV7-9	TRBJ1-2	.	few	CASSVPGGYTF	TGTGCCAGCAGCGTCCCCGGGGGGTACACCTTC
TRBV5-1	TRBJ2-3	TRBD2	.	CASSLSGRALPDTQYF	TGCGCCAGCAGCTTGAGCGGGAGGGCCCTCCCAGATACGCAGTATTTT
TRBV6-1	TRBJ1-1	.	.	CASIGLGTEAFF	TGTGCCAGCATTGGACTGGGCACTGAAGCTTTCTTT
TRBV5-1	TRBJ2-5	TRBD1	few	CASRNQGQTKETQYF	TGCGCCAGCAGGAACCAGGGACAGACAAAAGAGACCCAGTACTTC
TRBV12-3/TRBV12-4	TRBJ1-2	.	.	CASSWGRGDGYTF	TGTGCCAGCAGTTGGGGCAGGGGAGATGGCTACACCTTC
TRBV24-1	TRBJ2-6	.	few	CATSDSGAGANVLTF	TGTGCCACCAGTGATTCCGGGGCTGGGGCCAACGTCCTGACTTTC
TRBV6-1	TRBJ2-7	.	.	CASSEPFQYSYEQYF	TGTGCCAGCAGTGAACCCTTCCAATACTCCTACGAGCAGTACTTC